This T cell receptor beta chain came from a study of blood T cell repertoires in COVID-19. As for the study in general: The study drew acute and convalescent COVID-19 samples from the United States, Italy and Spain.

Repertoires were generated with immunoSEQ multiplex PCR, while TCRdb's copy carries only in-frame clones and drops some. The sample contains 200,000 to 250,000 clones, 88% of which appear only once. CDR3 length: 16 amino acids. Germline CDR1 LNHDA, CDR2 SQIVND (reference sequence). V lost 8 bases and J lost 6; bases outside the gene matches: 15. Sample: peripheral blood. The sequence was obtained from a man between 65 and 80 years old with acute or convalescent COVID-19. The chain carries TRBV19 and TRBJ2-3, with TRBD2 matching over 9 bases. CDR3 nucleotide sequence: TGTGCCAGTTCCCGGAAACTAGCGGGTAGAGGGGATACGCAGTATTTT. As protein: CASSRKLAGRGDTQYF.